This TCR beta chain is from a study of T cell repertoires and HLA-DP antigens. Study summary: Two male donors and one female donor spanned ages 18-to-29 through 60-to-69. Study results and limitations: Previously undetected clones averaged around 35% and 51% against the two alleles respectively.

Amplification used primers for 54 TRBV and 13 TRBJ segments. TCRdb keeps only in-frame clones here, not all; method: immunoSEQ multiplex PCR. Of some 110,000 clones listed, nearly 95% are singletons. Losses at the gene ends were 8 bases for V and 3 bases for J; bases not matched to a gene: 12. CDR3 length equals 18 residues. Germline-derived CDR1 and CDR2 are MNHEY and SMNVEV (reference sequence). With regard to this clone: Its antigen is unknown.

This receptor was identified in a woman under 30 in good health and CMV-seronegative. The V call is TRBV27, the J call TRBJ2-2; 13 nucleotides agree with TRBD2. Material for sequencing was CD4+ T cells from PBMCs. The CDR3 spells CASYGTTSGGTHTGELFF. The CDR3 nucleotides are TGTGCCAGCTACGGGACGACTAGCGGGGGGACTCACACCGGGGAGCTGTTTTTT.